This passage covers 7 T cell receptor beta chains from one sample sequenced in a study of blood T cell repertoires in COVID-19. Repertoires were generated with immunoSEQ multiplex PCR, while TCRdb's copy carries only in-frame clones and drops some. The sample has roughly 100,000 clones; 75% to 85% are singletons. Sequencing was performed on peripheral blood. All receptors come from a woman in her seventies with acute or convalescent COVID-19.

The rearrangement uses TRBV5-1 and TRBJ1-1; 8 nucleotides match TRBD1. V shed 3 bases, J shed 4 bases, and the junction held 11 bases outside the gene matches. The CDR3 extends over 16 amino acids. Per the germline V gene, CDR1 is SGHRS and CDR2 is YFSETQ. CDR3 nucleotide sequence: TGCGCCAGCAGCTCCAGGGGGCCGCCCTTGGGCACTGAAGCTTTCTTT. It translates to CASSSRGPPLGTEAFF.

This chain links TRBV4-3 with TRBJ1-4; 9 nucleotides agree with TRBD1. This CDR3 region has 15 residues. V dropped 1 base and J dropped 7; count of bases not matched to a gene: 4. Germline CDR1 is LGHNA and CDR2 is YSLEER. CDR3 nucleotides: TGCGCCAGCAGCCAAGGGACAGGGGCTGGTGAAAAACTGTTTTTT. Encoded protein: CASSQGTGAGEKLFF.

This clone occurred a few times. CDR3 region: CASSEGRSNEKLFF. The DNA for the CDR3 is TGTGCCAGCAGTGAGGGTCGGAGTAATGAAAAACTGTTTTTT. The chain has TRBV2 and TRBJ1-4; D remains ambiguous. The germline V and J ends were trimmed by 3 bases and 4 bases, with 9 bases remaining between them. This CDR3 region has 14 residues. Germline CDR1 is SNHLY and CDR2 is FYNNEI. Full variable domain (missing parts from reference TRBV2 and TRBJ1-4): EPEVTQTPSHQVTQMGQEVILRCVPISNHLYFYWYRQILGQKVEFLVSFYNNEISEKSEIFDDQFSVERPDGSNFTLKIRSTKLEDSAMYFCASSEGRSNEKLFFGSGTQLSVL.

The V gene is TRBV5-4, the J gene TRBJ2-6; perhaps TRBD1 as D (6 bases). V lost 4 bases, J lost 0 bases, and 14 bases lay in between. The germline CDR1 and CDR2 sequences are SGHNT and YYREEE (reference sequence). The CDR3 length is 17 residues. CDR3 coding DNA: TGTGCCAGCAGCCTCGGGACACCCCTCTCTGGGGCCAACGTCCTGACTTTC. This translates into CASSLGTPLSGANVLTF.

The chain has TRBV4-3 and TRBJ2-2; TRBD2 might be the D (6 bases). The CDR3 extends over 14 amino acids. Per germline, CDR1 LGHNA and CDR2 YSLEER. V lost 2 bases to trimming and J lost 7 bases, with 11 bases between them. CDR3 nucleotide sequence: TGCGCCAGCAGCCAAATCTGGGGGGTCGGGGAGCTGTTTTTT. Protein sequence: CASSQIWGVGELFF.

The gene calls are TRBV3-1 (or the pseudogene TRBV3-2) and TRBJ1-1; D ambiguous. The V end lost 2 bases, the J end lost 1 base, and 8 bases lay between the germline ends. Germline CDR1 LGHDT, CDR2 YNNKEL (reference sequence). The CDR3 length is 14 residues. The CDR3 DNA sequence: TGTGCCAGCAGCCAAATTGGGCGGAACACTGAAGCTTTCTTT. Protein product: CASSQIGRNTEAFF.

The chain is built from TRBV28 and TRBJ1-5, with 7 bases that match TRBD1. The germline V gene encodes CDR1 MDHEN and CDR2 SYDVKM. The CDR3 runs to 15 residues. The V segment lost 7 bases and the J segment 0 bases; nucleotides outside the gene matches: 6. The CDR3 sequence: CASTMTGFSNQPQHF. As DNA, the CDR3 is TGTGCCAGCACCATGACAGGGTTTAGCAATCAGCCCCAGCATTTT.